This TCR beta chain is drawn from a study of CD8 T cells in Susac syndrome. Reverse transcription used about 0.45 to 1 ug RNA and random hexamers. Via MiXCR, TCRdb re-called the immunoSEQ multiplex PCR reads, giving one row per CDR3 protein. The sample carries 350,000 to 550,000 distinct CDR3 sequences, 75% to 90% recorded once. V lost 7 bases and J lost 2, with 10 bases in between. This CDR3 contains 13 residues. Germline CDR1 is SEHNR and CDR2 is FQNEAQ (reference sequence). The specimen was CD8+ T cells from PBMCs. The chain joins TRBV7-9 to TRBJ2-3; D ambiguous. The clonotype originates from a human donor with multiple sclerosis. The DNA for the CDR3 is TGTGCCAGCACCTTTGGTCTCACAGATACGCAGTATTTT. This gives the protein CASTFGLTDTQYF.